This T cell receptor beta chain is from a study of brain metastases from non-small cell lung cancer. The count of this clone is one. Germline V gene sequence: CDR1 SQVTM, CDR2 ANQGSEA. The CDR3 sequence is 13 residues long. V lost 7 bases and J lost 6, with 18 bases in between. The repertoire was sequenced with immunoSEQ multiplex PCR; TCRdb's copy has only in-frame clones and lacks some. In the table there are about 1,500 clones, more than 90% of which are singletons. This sequence was found in a donor aged 40 or over with non-small cell lung cancer. Sequenced input: tumor-adjacent normal tissue. V is TRBV29-1 and J is TRBJ1-2; TRBD1 might be the D (6 bases). This CDR3 is CSAQITGSHGYTF. The CDR3 DNA reads as TGCAGCGCCCAGATAACAGGGAGCCATGGCTACACCTTC.